These 9 T cell receptor beta chains share one sample of origin, sequenced in a study of shared clonotypes between healthy human individuals. Data came from immunoSEQ multiplex PCR; TCRdb stores just in-frame clones and leaves some out. The sample lists more than 1 million clones, about four fifths seen once, with approximately 0.52% in the top ten. The material sequenced was memory CD4+ T cells from PBMCs. Stated subset: CD45RA-negative fraction. These receptor sequences come from a young man in good health. Some clones in this sample may be carry-over from other donors' samples.

V gene TRBV19 combines with J gene TRBJ1-2, with a tentative D call TRBD1 (6 bases). The germline gives CDR1 LNHDA, CDR2 SQIVND (reference sequence). Trimming removed 5 bases from V and 8 bases from J, with 15 bases in between. The CDR3 sequence is 13 residues long. CDR3 protein: CASSAGRGGGYTF. The CDR3 DNA reads as TGTGCCAGTAGTGCGGGCAGGGGAGGAGGCTACACCTTC.

The J gene is TRBJ1-4, the V gene TRBV7-9, with 9 bases lining up with TRBD1. The germline CDR1 and CDR2 sequences are SEHNR and FQNEAQ (reference sequence). The CDR3 loop spans 16 amino acids. The ends lost 5 bases at V and 8 bases at J; junction bases unmatched: 12. The CDR3 protein is CASSAPGQGLLEKLFF. Here the CDR3 DNA reads TGTGCCAGCAGCGCCCCGGGACAGGGCCTCTTGGAAAAACTGTTTTTT.

This sequence joins TRBV7-9 and TRBJ1-1; 12 bases are a match to TRBD1. Trimming took 5 bases from V and 4 from J; bases not matched to a gene: 5. CDR3 size: 15 residues. Germline CDR1 SEHNR, CDR2 FQNEAQ (reference sequence). The CDR3 is CASSPGDRGPTEAFF. The CDR3 DNA reads TGTGCCAGCAGCCCAGGGGACAGGGGGCCCACTGAAGCTTTCTTT. The full variable domain, with the rest looked up from reference TRBV7-9 and TRBJ1-1, is DTGVSQNPRHKITKRGQNVTFRCDPISEHNRLYWYRQTLGQGPEFLTYFQNEAQLEKSRLLSDRFSAERPKGSFSTLEIQRTEQGDSAMYLCASSPGDRGPTEAFFGQGTRLTVV.

This sequence joins TRBV15 and TRBJ2-7; 8 bases map to TRBD2. Germline V lookup: CDR1 LNHNV, CDR2 YYDKDF (reference sequence). Germline trimming cut 5 bases from V and 6 bases from J; bases unmatched to any gene: 9. This CDR3 has 14 amino acids. Written as DNA, the CDR3 is TGTGCCACCAGCCTGGGACTAGGGAGTCTCGAGCAGTACTTC. As protein: CATSLGLGSLEQYF.

The chain links TRBV20-1 to TRBJ1-2, with TRBD1 as a possible D gene (5 bases). This CDR3 region has 11 residues. The germline gives CDR1 DFQATT, CDR2 SNEGSKA (reference sequence). Trimming left V 6 bases short and J 8 bases short, with 13 bases between. CDR3 loop: CSAKGQGGYTF. Written as DNA, the CDR3 is TGCAGTGCCAAAGGCCAGGGCGGCTACACCTTC.

This chain joins TRBV27 and TRBJ2-7; D is perhaps TRBD2 (5 bases). The CDR3 contains 16 residues. Germline V gene sequence: CDR1 MNHEY, CDR2 SMNVEV (reference sequence). V lost 6 bases, J lost 5 bases, and 23 bases lay in between. CDR3: CASRPAGESTVHEQYF. In DNA, the CDR3 is TGTGCCAGCAGACCCGCCGGGGAGTCGACGGTCCACGAGCAGTACTTC.

The chain has TRBV6-5 and TRBJ1-2, with D hard to call. The germline V gene encodes CDR1 MNHEY and CDR2 SVGAGI. This CDR3 region has 12 residues. Trimming removed 5 bases from V and 4 bases from J, with 8 bases in between. Here the CDR3 DNA reads TGTGCCAGCAGTCTGGGCCCCTATGGCTACACCTTC. Translation gives CASSLGPYGYTF.

As for this clone: At the DNA level, this CDR3 is encoded by other sequences in the same sample as well. V gene TRBV30 combines with J gene TRBJ2-3; 10 bases are a match to TRBD1. J lost 3 bases, V lost 8 bases, and 8 bases had no gene match. The germline V gene has CDR1 GTSNPN and CDR2 SVGIG (reference sequence). The CDR3 covers 14 residues. CDR3 coding DNA: TGTGCCAGATCGGGACAGGGGAGAACAGATACGCAGTATTTT. Translation gives CARSGQGRTDTQYF. The full variable domain, rest sourced from reference TRBV30 and TRBJ2-3, is SQTIHQWPATLVQPVGSPLSLECTVEGTSNPNLYWYRQAAGRGLQLLFYSVGIGQISSEVPQNLSASRPQDRQFILSSKKLLLSDSGFYLCARSGQGRTDTQYFGPGTRLTVL.

Regarding this clone: A much larger clone lies a single base off, so this may be a read error. The chain joins TRBV5-6 to TRBJ1-1; no clear D. V gave up 4 bases and J gave up 1 base, with 5 bases separating them. The CDR3 spans 12 residues. The germline CDR1 and CDR2 sequences are SGHDT and YYEEEE. The CDR3 nucleotides read TGTGCCAGCAGCCTACAGAACACTGAAGCTTTCTTT. This encodes CASSLQNTEAFF.